One sample yielded the 19 T cell receptor beta chains listed below, sequenced in a study of T cells in Graves' hyperthyroidism and ophthalmopathy. It was RNA transcripts that yielded the amplified TCR beta CDR3 regions. First-round RT-PCR with HTBI primers amplified the TCR CDR3 region. TCRdb independently ran MiXCR on the multiplex PCR reads; one entry per CDR3 protein. The sample includes 30,000 to 35,000 distinct CDR3 sequences, 40% to 65% of them seen just once. The sequenced sample consisted of blood. The receptor set was obtained from a woman aged 40 to 50 with Graves' ophthalmopathy.

This clonotype was recorded at least ten times. This chain links TRBV5-1 with TRBJ2-5; D is perhaps TRBD1 or TRBD2 (6 bases each). Germline V lookup: CDR1 SGHRS, CDR2 YFSETQ. This CDR3 has 14 residues. With 0 bases removed from V and 1 base from J, the gap between germline ends came to 7 bases. The CDR3 nucleotides are TGCGCCAGCAGCTTGGCGGGGGCCCAAGAGACCCAGTACTTC. Amino acid sequence: CASSLAGAQETQYF.

The chain links TRBV12-3 or TRBV12-4 to TRBJ1-1; D is unresolved. The CDR3 has 14 amino acids. The V end was cut by 6 bases, the J end by 0 bases, with 11 bases between. In DNA form, the CDR3 reads TGTGCCAGCAGCCTCAGTCGGATGAACACTGAAGCTTTCTTT. Translation: CASSLSRMNTEAFF.

For this clonotype: Possible read error: a much larger clone is one base away. The chain uses TRBV6-5 and TRBJ1-3, with 7 bases that match TRBD1. This CDR3 spans 14 amino acids. The germline V gene has CDR1 MNHEY and CDR2 SVGAGI. CDR3 sequence (DNA): TGTGCCAGCAAACCGGGACAGACTGGAAGCACCATATATTTT. Amino acid sequence: CASKPGQTGSTIYF.

V usage is TRBV9 and J usage is TRBJ2-5; no reliable D call. The V and J ends lost 6 bases and 4 bases respectively, with 7 bases between them. CDR3 length equals 11 residues. CDR1 SGDLS and CDR2 YYNGEE come from the germline V gene. The CDR3 DNA sequence: TGTGCCAGCACGCTAAGAGAGACCCAGTACTTC. Protein sequence: CASTLRETQYF. Variable domain in full (rest from reference TRBV9 and TRBJ2-5): DSGVTQTPKHLITATGQRVTLRCSPRSGDLSVYWYQQSLDQGLQFLIQYYNGEERAKGNILERFSAQQFPDLHSELNLSSLELGDSALYFCASTLRETQYFGPGTRLLVL.

Note on this clonotype: A read error is possible here, since a much larger clone lies one base away. The chain uses TRBV5-6 and TRBJ2-2, with D perhaps given as TRBD1 or TRBD2 (5 bases each). From germline, CDR1 is SGHDT and CDR2 YYEEEE. The CDR3 runs 16 residues. The CDR3 reads CASSLLGQGITGELSF. For the CDR3, the DNA is TGTGCCAGCAGCTTGTTAGGCCAGGGAATAACCGGGGAGCTGTCTTTT.

As concerns this clonotype: The conserved phenylalanine or tryptophan is not found at the CDR3 terminus, so this likely reflects a read error. Because the CDR3's place on the DNA is in doubt, the DNA is left out and the CDR3 is given as listed by TCRdb. V is TRBV7-6 and J is TRBJ2-5; the DNA was not used to check the table's D call, TRBD1. Counting both end residues, the CDR3 totals 11 amino acids. CDR1 SGHVS and CDR2 FNYEAQ come from the germline V gene. CDR3 region: CASSPSRTLNT.

The rearrangement uses TRBV20-1 and TRBJ1-2, with 7 bases identical to TRBD1. This CDR3 is 15 amino acids long. Losses at the gene ends were 3 bases for V and 14 bases for J; bases not matched to a gene: 21. CDR1 DFQATT and CDR2 SNEGSKA come from the germline V gene (reference sequence). This CDR3 is CSARRTDLRGQAITF. The CDR3 nucleotides read TGCAGTGCTAGGCGGACAGATCTACGAGGACAGGCTATTACCTTC.

In this sample, this clonotype turned up many times. This rearrangement joins TRBV6-6 to TRBJ2-7; D could derive from TRBD1 or TRBD2 (5 bases each). The germline V gene encodes CDR1 MNHNY and CDR2 SVGAGI (reference sequence). The CDR3 has 15 amino acids. The V end was cut by 6 bases, the J end by 2 bases, with 17 bases between. DNA for the CDR3: TGTGCCAGCAGACGAGGCCGGGACGGAGCCTACGAGCAGTACTTC. It specifies CASRRGRDGAYEQYF.

V and J are TRBV20-1 and TRBJ2-1, with 13 bases aligning to TRBD2. V lost 4 bases, J lost 9 bases, and 6 bases stayed unmatched. Germline-derived CDR1 and CDR2 are DFQATT and SNEGSKA (reference sequence). The CDR3 loop spans 14 amino acids. CDR3 DNA sequence: TGCAGTGCTACTCCACTAGCGGGGGGGTGTGAGCAGTTCTTC. Translated: CSATPLAGGCEQFF.

A word on this clonotype: Without the conserved terminal phenylalanine or tryptophan, this CDR3 likely stems from a read error. The genes are TRBV5-1 and TRBJ2-3; 7 nucleotides agree with TRBD2. The CDR3 spans 15 residues. Germline assignment: CDR1 SGHRS and CDR2 YFSETQ. CDR3 nucleotide sequence: TGCGCTAGCAGCCTGAGGGGAGGGCACACAGATACGCAGTATTCT. It codes for CASSLRGGHTDTQYS.

Comment on this clonotype: Its ends do not fully match the called genes, so a read error is possible. This chain joins TRBV7-7 and TRBJ2-1, with 11 bases lining up with TRBD2. The germline CDR1 and CDR2 sequences are SSHAT and FNYEAQ (reference sequence). CDR3 length equals 16 residues. The CDR3 DNA is TGTGCTAGCAGCTTATCAGTACTAGCGGGGGAGGATGAGCAGTTCTTC. Amino acid sequence: CASSLSVLAGEDEQFF. Full variable domain (rest looked up from reference TRBV7-7 and TRBJ2-1): GAGVSQSPRYKVTKRGQDVTLRCDPISSHATLYWYQQALGQGPEFLTYFNYEAQPDKSGLPSDRFSAERPEGSISTLTIQRTEQRDSAMYRCASSLSVLAGEDEQFFGPGTRLTVL.

V is TRBV19 and J is TRBJ1-1; tentatively, D is TRBD1 (5 bases). The CDR3 runs 14 residues. CDR1 and CDR2 from the germline V gene are LNHDA and SQIVND (reference sequence). V lost 10 bases and J lost 5, with 20 bases in between. DNA for the CDR3: TGTGCCACCACCGCGGGACGGAGTGGGACTGAAGCTTTCTTT. Amino acid sequence: CATTAGRSGTEAFF.

In regard to this clonotype: The junction does not match germline at one end; this may be a read error. This chain links TRBV5-4 with TRBJ1-4, with 10 bases that match TRBD1. CDR1 is SGHNT, CDR2 YYREEE, per germline (reference sequence). CDR3 size: 14 residues. The CDR3 sequence is CASSAGTGVEELFF. CDR3 coding DNA: TGTGCCAGCAGCGCCGGGACAGGGGTTGAAGAACTGTTTTTT.

This sequence joins TRBV7-6 and TRBJ2-5; D call uncertain. With 2 bases removed from V and 5 bases from J, the gap between germline ends came to 12 bases. The CDR3 covers 14 residues. Germline V lookup: CDR1 SGHVS, CDR2 FNYEAQ. CDR3 sequence reads: CASSLYLTGETQYF. Here the CDR3 DNA reads TGTGCCAGCAGCTTATATCTCACCGGGGAGACCCAGTACTTC.

A note on this clonotype: At one boundary the junction diverges from the germline segment, which might be a read error. The chain employs TRBV5-5 and TRBJ2-7, with a weak D call TRBD1 (6 bases). CDR1 and CDR2 (germline): SGHKS, YYEKEE (reference sequence). This CDR3 contains 13 residues. The CDR3 DNA reads as TGTGCCAGTAGCACCCCCACAGGGTACGGGCAGTACTTC. It encodes CASSTPTGYGQYF.

This clonotype was detected many times. The chain couples TRBV27 to TRBJ2-6, with D possibly matching TRBD2 (6 bases). V was clipped by 3 bases and J by 0 bases, with 6 bases between them. Germline CDR1 and CDR2: MNHEY and SMNVEV (reference sequence). CDR3 length equals 15 residues. CDR3 sequence reads: CASSLGLSGANVLTF. The CDR3 coding sequence is TGTGCCAGCAGTTTGGGACTCTCTGGGGCCAACGTCCTGACTTTC.

The chain has TRBV10-3 and TRBJ2-3, with 15 bases identical to TRBD2. Germline V gene lookup returns CDR1 ENHRY and CDR2 SYGVKD. Unmatched junction bases numbered 11, after V lost 2 bases and J lost 11 bases. The CDR3 spans 17 residues. This CDR3 reads CAISELRTSGRGNEQYF. The CDR3 region has the DNA TGTGCCATCAGTGAGCTCCGGACTAGCGGGAGGGGCAATGAGCAGTATTTT.

With respect to this clonotype: One end of the junction varies from germline; a read error may be responsible. V usage is TRBV20-1 and J usage is TRBJ2-7; possible D gene TRBD2, 5 bases. This CDR3 contains 13 residues. Germline V gene sequence: CDR1 DFQATT, CDR2 SNEGSKA (reference sequence). The CDR3 DNA follows: TGCAGTGCTAGTGTCGGGAACACCGGGGAGCTGTACTTC. This gives the protein CSASVGNTGELYF.

This clonotype was seen at least ten times. J is TRBJ2-1 and V is TRBV7-3; TRBD2 is a possible D gene (5 bases). V was cut by 1 base and J by 2 bases, with 12 bases left in between. Per germline, CDR1 SGHTA and CDR2 FQGTGA. The CDR3 has 16 residues. CDR3 region: CASSLRAVGAYNEQFF. As DNA, the CDR3 is TGTGCCAGCAGCTTAAGGGCAGTCGGGGCCTACAATGAGCAGTTCTTC. Variable domain in full (rest from reference TRBV7-3 and TRBJ2-1): GAGVSQTPSNKVTEKGKYVELRCDPISGHTALYWYRQSLGQGPEFLIYFQGTGAADDSGLPNDRFFAVRPEGSVSTLKIQRTERGDSAVYLCASSLRAVGAYNEQFFGPGTRLTVL.